One sample yielded the 29 T cell receptor beta chains listed below, sequenced in a study of high-grade serous ovarian cancer treatment subgroups. Tumor tissue was taken before any definitive surgery or chemotherapy was given. TCRdb keeps only in-frame clones here, not all; method: immunoSEQ multiplex PCR. The repertoire holds some 5,800 clones, with roughly 77% as singletons. Sequencing was done on a sample of tumor tissue. All receptors derive from a human donor with high-grade serous ovarian cancer.

The chain employs TRBV28 and TRBJ1-3, with D unclear. CDR1 MDHEN and CDR2 SYDVKM come from the germline V gene. This CDR3 is 12 amino acids long. The V end was cut by 9 bases, the J end by 0 bases, with 6 bases between. The CDR3 here is CASRSSGNTIYF. As DNA, the CDR3 is TGTGCCAGTCGGAGCTCTGGAAACACCATATATTTT.

This chain links TRBV7-2 with TRBJ1-3; D perhaps matches TRBD1 (5 bases). The CDR3 consists of 17 residues. The germline CDR1 and CDR2 sequences are SGHTA and FQGNSA. V lost 3 bases, J lost 0 bases, and 15 bases lay in between. DNA of the CDR3: TGTGCCAGCAGCTTGGGCAGGGAGTTAAACTCTGGAAACACCATATATTTT. Protein product: CASSLGRELNSGNTIYF. Together with reference TRBV7-2 and TRBJ1-3, the CDR3 gives the full variable domain: GAGVSQSPSNKVTEKGKDVELRCDPISGHTALYWYRQSLGQGLEFLIYFQGNSAPDKSGLPSDRFSAERTGGSVSTLTIQRTQQEDSAVYLCASSLGRELNSGNTIYFGEGSWLTVV.

V gene TRBV18 combines with J gene TRBJ2-7, with D possibly being TRBD1 (5 bases). With 6 bases removed from V and 2 bases from J, the gap between germline ends came to 14 bases. This CDR3 spans 14 amino acids. Germline V gene data show CDR1 as KGHSH and CDR2 as LQKENI. The CDR3 region is CASSKTRDAYEQYF. The DNA for the CDR3 is TGTGCCAGCTCTAAAACCAGGGATGCCTACGAGCAGTACTTC.

The chain uses TRBV2 and TRBJ2-1; 9 bases map to TRBD2. Germline loops: CDR1 SNHLY, CDR2 FYNNEI. The V gene end was trimmed by 6 bases and the J gene end by 9 bases; junction bases not matched to a gene: 12. The CDR3 sequence is 15 residues long. The CDR3 here is CASRELAGTLGEQFF. CDR3 sequence (DNA): TGTGCCAGCAGGGAACTAGCGGGCACTTTAGGTGAGCAGTTCTTC. The full variable domain, completed using reference TRBV2 and TRBJ2-1, is EPEVTQTPSHQVTQMGQEVILRCVPISNHLYFYWYRQILGQKVEFLVSFYNNEISEKSEIFDDQFSVERPDGSNFTLKIRSTKLEDSAMYFCASRELAGTLGEQFFGPGTRLTVL.

V is TRBV2 and J is TRBJ2-2; 8 bases match TRBD1. Germline CDR1 reads SNHLY; CDR2 reads FYNNEI. This CDR3 has 15 amino acids. Trimming removed 6 bases from V and 3 bases from J; junction bases left unmatched: 6. CDR3 in DNA: TGTGCCAGCAGCCCGACAGGGGAGCACACCGGGGAGCTGTTTTTT. This gives the protein CASSPTGEHTGELFF.

A few counts support this clone. V gene TRBV10-2 combines with J gene TRBJ1-6, with D possibly being TRBD1 (5 bases). The CDR3 has 14 amino acids. Germline-derived CDR1 and CDR2 are WSHSY and SAAADI. Trimming left V 6 bases short and J 8 bases short, with 14 bases between. The CDR3 spells CASRRDRADSPLHF. The CDR3 DNA is TGCGCCAGCAGGCGGGACCGAGCGGATTCACCCCTCCACTTT.

The chain employs TRBV6-1 and TRBJ1-3; D gene uncertain. V was shortened by 7 bases and J by 0 bases, with 10 bases between the two germline ends. The CDR3 is made up of 14 amino acids. Per the germline V gene, CDR1 is MNHNS and CDR2 is SASEGT. CDR3: CASTASGSGNTIYF. In nucleotides, the CDR3 is TGTGCCAGCACAGCCTCCGGCTCTGGAAACACCATATATTTT.

This sequence joins TRBV6-1 and TRBJ1-2, with D perhaps matching TRBD1 (5 bases). Trimming stripped 8 bases from V and 6 bases from J, with 19 bases between. There are 14 residues in the CDR3. Germline V CDR1 and CDR2: MNHNS, SASEGT. CDR3 amino acids: CASAGTSGDHGYTF. For the CDR3, the DNA is TGTGCCAGCGCCGGGACCTCGGGCGATCATGGCTACACCTTC.

The gene calls are TRBV6-6 and TRBJ1-1; D possibly corresponds to TRBD1 (5 bases). Trimming shortened V by 4 bases and J by 2 bases, and 8 bases separated the two germline ends. Germline-derived CDR1 and CDR2 are MNHNY and SVGAGI (reference sequence). The CDR3 is made up of 13 amino acids. CDR3 sequence: CASSFDRNTEAFF. In DNA form, the CDR3 reads TGTGCCAGCAGTTTTGACAGAAACACTGAAGCTTTCTTT.

V usage is TRBV19 and J usage is TRBJ1-3; D unclear. Germline V CDR1 and CDR2: LNHDA, SQIVND (reference sequence). V shed 7 bases and J shed 0 bases, with 19 bases lying between them. The CDR3 totals 17 residues. CDR3: CASTPGGGSLSGNTIYF. In DNA form, the CDR3 reads TGTGCCAGTACCCCAGGTGGAGGTAGCCTCTCTGGAAACACCATATATTTT.

This rearrangement joins TRBV4-2 to TRBJ2-3; 15 nucleotides align to TRBD2. CDR1 and CDR2 (germline): LGHNA, YNFKEQ. V was pared by 3 bases and J by 1 base, with 5 bases of the junction left unmatched. CDR3 size: 18 residues. The CDR3 nucleotides read TGTGCCAGCAGCCAGGGGACTAGCGGGGGGTTGGGCACAGATACGCAGTATTTT. This codes for CASSQGTSGGLGTDTQYF.

The J gene is TRBJ2-3, the V gene TRBV7-9; a possible D gene is TRBD1 (5 bases). Per germline, CDR1 SEHNR and CDR2 FQNEAQ (reference sequence). V was shortened by 4 bases and J by 1 base, with 21 bases between the two germline ends. The length of the CDR3 is 18 residues. Here the CDR3 reads CASSSPPGHPLGTDTQYF. CDR3 DNA sequence: TGTGCCAGCAGCTCCCCTCCCGGACACCCGCTGGGCACAGATACGCAGTATTTT.

This clone showed up just once. CDR3 residues: CAISRAPEIQSRANVLTF. CDR3 nucleotides: TGTGCCATCAGTCGCGCCCCTGAGATACAAAGTCGGGCCAACGTCCTGACTTTC. The rearrangement joins TRBV10-3 to TRBJ2-6; no clear D gene. The CDR3 extends over 18 amino acids. Germline V gene data show CDR1 as ENHRY and CDR2 as SYGVKD. Trimming stripped 5 bases from V and 5 bases from J, with 22 bases between.

V is TRBV6-5 and J is TRBJ1-1, with D hard to call. This CDR3 region has 12 residues. V dropped 10 bases and J dropped 1 base, with 10 bases sitting between them. Germline CDR1 reads MNHEY; CDR2 reads SVGAGI. DNA for the CDR3: TGTGCCACATACGGTCCGAACACTGAAGCTTTCTTT. Translating it yields CATYGPNTEAFF.

The V and J genes are TRBV10-3 and TRBJ1-1; a weak D match, TRBD1 (5 bases). V dropped 4 bases and J dropped 2 bases, with 11 bases sitting between them. The CDR3 has 14 residues. Germline V gene lookup returns CDR1 ENHRY and CDR2 SYGVKD. The CDR3 nucleotides are TGTGCCATCAGTGTGGGGGGAGTTAACACTGAAGCTTTCTTT. Translation: CAISVGGVNTEAFF.

The chain uses TRBV5-4 and TRBJ2-1, with TRBD2 matching 9 bases. The CDR3 length is 16 residues. Germline CDR1 SGHNT, CDR2 YYREEE (reference sequence). The trim removed 4 bases at V and 3 bases at J, leaving 8 bases unmatched. The CDR3 protein is CASSPGGRGGYNEQFF. CDR3 bases: TGTGCCAGCAGCCCCGGGGGGCGGGGGGGCTACAATGAGCAGTTCTTC.

The chain uses TRBV2 and TRBJ2-7, with 12 nucleotides matching TRBD1. V lost 2 bases and J lost 5; bases outside the gene matches: 4. This CDR3 has 15 amino acids. Per the germline V gene, CDR1 is SNHLY and CDR2 is FYNNEI. The CDR3 nucleotides are TGTGCCAGCAGTGAACAGGGACAGGGGGCCGACGAGCAGTACTTC. Translating it yields CASSEQGQGADEQYF.

J is TRBJ1-3 and V is TRBV19; a weak D match, TRBD1 (6 bases). V gave up 5 bases and J gave up 0 bases, with 17 bases separating them. Germline assignment: CDR1 LNHDA and CDR2 SQIVND (reference sequence). The CDR3 is made up of 17 amino acids. The CDR3 loop is CASSPHPGQASGNTIYF. CDR3 bases: TGTGCCAGTAGTCCCCACCCGGGACAAGCCTCTGGAAACACCATATATTTT. Drawing the rest from reference TRBV19 and TRBJ1-3, the complete variable domain is DGGITQSPKYLFRKEGQNVTLSCEQNLNHDAMYWYRQDPGQGLRLIYYSQIVNDFQKGDIAEGYSVSREKKESFPLTVTSAQKNPTAFYLCASSPHPGQASGNTIYFGEGSWLTVV.

This rearrangement joins TRBV18 to TRBJ2-4; D is undetermined. V lost 0 bases and J lost 0, with 9 bases in between. The germline CDR1 and CDR2 sequences are KGHSH and LQKENI. This CDR3 region has 16 residues. The CDR3 coding sequence is TGTGCCAGCTCACCACCAGGTAGCATAGCCAAAAACATTCAGTACTTC. It translates to CASSPPGSIAKNIQYF.

The J gene is TRBJ2-1, the V gene TRBV5-1, with TRBD2 identical over 11 bases. CDR3 length equals 15 residues. Germline loops: CDR1 SGHRS, CDR2 YFSETQ. V lost 5 bases and J lost 4; bases outside the gene matches: 5. The CDR3 DNA follows: TGCGCCAGCAGAGGTAGCGGGGGGGCATACAATGAGCAGTTCTTC. Translation gives CASRGSGGAYNEQFF.

CDR3 region: CASSVATVNTGELFF. The CDR3 nucleotides read TGTGCCAGCAGCGTCGCGACCGTGAACACCGGGGAGCTGTTTTTT. The chain has TRBV9 and TRBJ2-2; D remains ambiguous. Germline CDR1 is SGDLS and CDR2 is YYNGEE. The CDR3 spans 15 residues. V lost 2 bases, J lost 1 base, and 9 bases lay in between.

This sequence joins TRBV13 and TRBJ1-1, with D perhaps TRBD1 (6 bases). V gave up 2 bases and J gave up 1 base, with 8 bases separating them. Looked up from germline, CDR1 is PRHDT and CDR2 is FYEKMQ (reference sequence). The CDR3 has 14 amino acids. The CDR3 protein is CASSLTQGNTEAFF. CDR3 nucleotides: TGTGCCAGCAGCTTAACACAGGGGAACACTGAAGCTTTCTTT. The whole variable domain, filled in from reference TRBV13 and TRBJ1-1, reads AAGVIQSPRHLIKEKRETATLKCYPIPRHDTVYWYQQGPGQDPQFLISFYEKMQSDKGSIPDRFSAQQFSDYHSELNMSSLELGDSALYFCASSLTQGNTEAFFGQGTRLTVV.

The chain links TRBV7-3 to TRBJ1-3; 7 nucleotides line up with TRBD1. Germline V gene sequence: CDR1 SGHTA, CDR2 FQGTGA. The CDR3 extends over 21 amino acids. With 1 base clipped from V and 0 bases from J, the junction kept 18 bases outside the gene matches. CDR3 amino acids: CASSLRTKGSGTAVSGNTIYF. CDR3 in DNA: TGTGCCAGCAGCTTAAGAACCAAGGGTTCTGGGACAGCGGTCTCTGGAAACACCATATATTTT.

Here the CDR3 DNA reads TGTGCCAGTACCCCGAGGGCGGAGAACACCGGGGAGCTGTTTTTT. The encoded protein is CASTPRAENTGELFF. The J gene is TRBJ2-2, the V gene TRBV19; D is possibly TRBD2 (5 bases). Germline V lookup: CDR1 LNHDA, CDR2 SQIVND (reference sequence). The CDR3 has 15 amino acids. V gave up 7 bases and J gave up 1 base, with 13 bases separating them. The full variable domain, in which reference TRBV19 and TRBJ2-2 provide the parts outside the CDR3, is DGGITQSPKYLFRKEGQNVTLSCEQNLNHDAMYWYRQDPGQGLRLIYYSQIVNDFQKGDIAEGYSVSREKKESFPLTVTSAQKNPTAFYLCASTPRAENTGELFFGEGSRLTVL.

This clone was recorded once. This chain joins TRBV10-3 and TRBJ1-1; TRBD1 is a possible D gene (6 bases). CDR3 length: 13 residues. The ends were cut back, 10 bases at V and 8 bases at J, with 20 bases in the middle. CDR1 is ENHRY and CDR2 is SYGVKD in the germline V gene. In DNA form, the CDR3 reads TGTGCCACCTCCAATACAGGGCTAGGAGAAGCTTTCTTT. Amino acid sequence: CATSNTGLGEAFF.

The DNA for the CDR3 is TGTGCCAGTAGTATAAGGGACAATTCCTTTAATGAGCAGTTCTTC. This translates into CASSIRDNSFNEQFF. V is TRBV19 and J is TRBJ2-1; tentative D call: TRBD1 (6 bases). V dropped 2 bases and J dropped 7 bases, with 15 bases sitting between them. The V gene's germline CDR1 is LNHDA and CDR2 SQIVND (reference sequence). The CDR3 loop spans 15 amino acids.

The chain joins TRBV29-1 to TRBJ1-2; 9 nucleotides agree with TRBD1. V lost 5 bases and J lost 2; bases outside the gene matches: 3. Germline loops: CDR1 SQVTM, CDR2 ANQGSEA. This CDR3 is built from 13 residues. CDR3 sequence (DNA): TGCAGCGTTCGGGACAGGGTAAACTATGGCTACACCTTC. Translation gives CSVRDRVNYGYTF. The complete variable domain, with remaining parts taken from reference TRBV29-1 and TRBJ1-2, reads SAVISQKPSRDICQRGTSLTIQCQVDSQVTMMFWYRQQPGQSLTLIATANQGSEATYESGFVIDKFPISRPNLTFSTLTVSNMSPEDSSIYLCSVRDRVNYGYTFGSGTRLTVV.

This clone was observed a few times. The chain combines TRBV18 with TRBJ1-2, with D unclear. This CDR3 region has 14 residues. Trimming pared 4 bases from V and 4 bases from J, leaving 13 bases between. Germline V lookup: CDR1 KGHSH, CDR2 LQKENI. CDR3 in amino acids: CASSLERGVYGYTF. In DNA, the CDR3 is TGTGCCAGCTCACTGGAGCGGGGAGTCTATGGCTACACCTTC.

The chain carries TRBV7-8 and TRBJ2-3; D may match TRBD1 or TRBD2 (5 bases each). The CDR3 consists of 14 residues. V lost 1 base and J 2 bases, leaving 7 bases between the germline ends. Germline loops: CDR1 SGHVS, CDR2 FQNEAQ. The DNA of the CDR3 is TGTGCCAGCAGCTTAGGAGGGGTCACAGATACGCAGTATTTT. As protein: CASSLGGVTDTQYF. Supplemented by reference TRBV7-8 and TRBJ2-3, the full variable domain reads GAGVSQSPRYKVAKRGQDVALRCDPISGHVSLFWYQQALGQGPEFLTYFQNEAQLDKSGLPSDRFFAERPEGSVSTLKIQRTQQEDSAVYLCASSLGGVTDTQYFGPGTRLTVL.